The 29 T cell receptor beta chains below come from one sample, sequenced in a study of shared clonotypes between healthy human individuals. Clones were sequenced by immunoSEQ multiplex PCR, and TCRdb holds only the in-frame ones, with some missing. Among under 850,000 clones, approximately 77% were seen once, and the ten largest hold around 1.8%. The sequencing input was memory CD4+ T cells sorted from blood. Subset described: CD45RA-negative fraction. These receptors came from a woman in her 30s in good health.

This clone was seen more than once but under ten times. The chain has TRBV5-1 and TRBJ1-1; D might be TRBD1 (6 bases). This CDR3 region has 13 residues. V lost 4 bases, J lost 1 base, and 8 bases lay in between. Germline V gene sequence: CDR1 SGHRS, CDR2 YFSETQ. As DNA, the CDR3 is TGCGCCAGCAGCCAACAGGGGAACACTGAAGCTTTCTTT. This sequence encodes CASSQQGNTEAFF. The whole variable domain, filled in from reference TRBV5-1 and TRBJ1-1, reads KAGVTQTPRYLIKTRGQQVTLSCSPISGHRSVSWYQQTPGQGLQFLFEYFSETQRNKGNFPGRFSGRQFSNSRSEMNVSTLELGDSALYLCASSQQGNTEAFFGQGTRLTVV.

The V gene is TRBV18, the J gene TRBJ1-1; TRBD1 matches 10 bases. The germline V gene encodes CDR1 KGHSH and CDR2 LQKENI. This CDR3 has 14 amino acids. Losses at the gene ends were 3 bases for V and 5 bases for J; bases not matched to a gene: 3. The DNA for the CDR3 is TGTGCCAGCTCACCGGGACAGGGGAGGACTGAAGCTTTCTTT. Translation: CASSPGQGRTEAFF.

This chain links TRBV19 with TRBJ1-5; tentative D call: TRBD1 (6 bases). V lost 3 bases to trimming and J lost 3 bases, with 18 bases between them. The CDR3 totals 17 residues. Germline lookup yields CDR1 LNHDA and CDR2 SQIVND (reference sequence). In DNA, the CDR3 is TGTGCCAGTAGTATCAGATCGGCAGGGGTAAACAATCAGCCCCAGCATTTT. It is translated as CASSIRSAGVNNQPQHF.

The chain carries TRBV6-5 and TRBJ2-7, with D possibly being TRBD1 (6 bases). CDR1 is MNHEY, CDR2 SVGAGI, per germline. V was trimmed by 2 bases and J by 11 bases, leaving 25 bases between them. The CDR3 is made up of 16 amino acids. DNA of the CDR3: TGTGCCAGCAGTTACACTCACCGGGACACCTACTTGCTTGAGTACTTC. It is translated as CASSYTHRDTYLLEYF.

The chain employs TRBV19 and TRBJ1-4; tentatively, D is TRBD1 (5 bases). With 3 bases removed from V and 0 bases from J, the gap between germline ends came to 11 bases. Per the germline V gene, CDR1 is LNHDA and CDR2 is SQIVND (reference sequence). CDR3 length: 16 amino acids. The CDR3 nucleotides read TGTGCCAGTAGTATTGGCAGGGAGGCAACTAATGAAAAACTGTTTTTT. Protein sequence: CASSIGREATNEKLFF.

The chain couples TRBV2 to TRBJ2-1; either TRBD1 or TRBD2 may supply D (5 bases each). The V end lost 7 bases, the J end lost 9 bases, and 16 bases lay between the germline ends. Looked up from germline, CDR1 is SNHLY and CDR2 is FYNNEI. The CDR3 loop spans 13 amino acids. The CDR3 sequence is CASKGIGLGEQFF. DNA of the CDR3: TGTGCCAGCAAGGGGATCGGACTGGGTGAGCAGTTCTTC.

CDR3 DNA: TGTGCCAGCAGCCGACAGGCGGCCACGGCCACAGATACGCAGTATTTT. Protein: CASSRQAATATDTQYF. The V gene is TRBV7-6, the J gene TRBJ2-3; D is possibly TRBD1 (6 bases). Looked up from germline, CDR1 is SGHVS and CDR2 is FNYEAQ. The V gene lost 5 bases and the J gene lost 2 bases, with 17 bases spanning the gap. The CDR3 runs to 16 residues.

This rearrangement joins TRBV6-5 to TRBJ2-7; 8 bases are a match to TRBD1. The CDR3 is made up of 14 amino acids. Germline CDR1 is MNHEY and CDR2 is SVGAGI. The V segment lost 5 bases and the J segment 4 bases; nucleotides outside the gene matches: 7. CDR3 nucleotide sequence: TGTGCCAGCAGTGCCGGGACAGGTCCTTACGAGCAGTACTTC. Its translation is CASSAGTGPYEQYF.

V and J are TRBV2 and TRBJ1-6; D unclear. The ends were cut back, 5 bases at V and 5 bases at J, with 13 bases in the middle. The CDR3 loop spans 15 amino acids. Germline V gene data show CDR1 as SNHLY and CDR2 as FYNNEI. This CDR3 reads CASSSTVSDNSPLHF. CDR3 nucleotide sequence: TGTGCCAGCAGTTCTACGGTTTCGGATAATTCACCCCTCCACTTT.

The chain joins TRBV6-5 to TRBJ2-1; D is unclear. Germline V gene sequence: CDR1 MNHEY, CDR2 SVGAGI. Deletions cut 5 bases from V and 0 bases from J, with 8 bases between. The CDR3 sequence is 14 residues long. CDR3 region: CASSPRASYNEQFF. CDR3 in DNA: TGTGCCAGCAGTCCCCGCGCCTCCTACAATGAGCAGTTCTTC.

CDR3 coding DNA: TGTGCCAGCAGCTTAATCACCCAGACCAATCAGCCCCAGCATTTT. Translating it yields CASSLITQTNQPQHF. The rearrangement uses TRBV7-2 and TRBJ1-5; no reliable D call. The CDR3 sequence is 15 residues long. V dropped 2 bases and J dropped 3 bases, with 11 bases sitting between them. In germline, CDR1 is SGHTA, CDR2 FQGNSA.

The J gene is TRBJ2-7, the V gene TRBV19; D is unclear. The germline V and J ends were trimmed by 2 bases and 5 bases, with 10 bases remaining between them. The CDR3 contains 13 residues. Germline loops: CDR1 LNHDA, CDR2 SQIVND (reference sequence). The CDR3 loop reads CASSITLGDEQYF. CDR3 sequence (DNA): TGTGCCAGTAGTATAACCCTAGGCGACGAGCAGTACTTC.

As concerns this clone: A junction end diverges from the germline sequence, so it may reflect a read error. The chain couples TRBV28 to TRBJ2-5, with TRBD2 matching over 7 bases. The CDR3 sequence is 10 residues long. Looked up from germline, CDR1 is MDHEN and CDR2 is SYDVKM. The CDR3: CASSTSAKHF. In nucleotides, the CDR3 is TGTGCCAGCAGTACTAGCGCGAAACACTTC.

The chain employs TRBV2 and TRBJ1-1, with D unclear. V was pared by 2 bases and J by 1 base, with 5 bases between. This CDR3 comprises 13 residues. CDR1 SNHLY and CDR2 FYNNEI come from the germline V gene. The CDR3: CASSEFTNTEAFF. CDR3 in DNA: TGTGCCAGCAGTGAATTTACGAACACTGAAGCTTTCTTT.

The chain combines TRBV28 with TRBJ1-5, with TRBD1 matching 8 bases. The ends lost 1 base at V and 0 bases at J; junction bases unmatched: 14. The length of the CDR3 is 20 residues. Germline assignment: CDR1 MDHEN and CDR2 SYDVKM. The CDR3 loop is CASSLSYGGSGGLSNQPQHF. The CDR3 DNA sequence: TGTGCCAGCAGTTTATCGTATGGCGGGTCAGGGGGCCTTAGCAATCAGCCCCAGCATTTT. Full variable domain (missing parts from reference TRBV28 and TRBJ1-5): DVKVTQSSRYLVKRTGEKVFLECVQDMDHENMFWYRQDPGLGLRLIYFSYDVKMKEKGDIPEGYSVSREKKERFSLILESASTNQTSMYLCASSLSYGGSGGLSNQPQHFGDGTRLSIL.

The chain combines TRBV18 with TRBJ2-3; TRBD2 aligns across 9 bases. The CDR3 loop spans 16 amino acids. V lost 3 bases, J lost 4 bases, and 8 bases stayed unmatched. CDR1 is KGHSH and CDR2 is LQKENI in the germline V gene. Here the CDR3 reads CASSPWNSGSSDTQYF. For the CDR3, the DNA is TGTGCCAGCTCACCGTGGAATAGCGGGAGTTCAGATACGCAGTATTTT.

This rearrangement joins TRBV7-2 to TRBJ1-3; the D gene is possibly TRBD1 (5 bases). The V gene lost 5 bases and the J gene lost 1 base, with 12 bases spanning the gap. Germline V gene data show CDR1 as SGHTA and CDR2 as FQGNSA. The CDR3 is 15 amino acids. The CDR3 sequence: CASSPPRTSGNTIYF. The CDR3 DNA sequence: TGTGCCAGCAGCCCCCCCAGGACATCTGGAAACACCATATATTTT.

This clone was observed a few times. V usage is TRBV6-1 and J usage is TRBJ1-2; unclear D gene. CDR1 MNHNS and CDR2 SASEGT come from the germline V gene. The CDR3 sequence is 16 residues long. V lost 2 bases and J 2 bases, leaving 15 bases between the germline ends. The CDR3 DNA sequence: TGTGCCAGCAGTGAATTTACCCAGTACTCAAACTATGGCTACACCTTC. Amino acid sequence: CASSEFTQYSNYGYTF.

This chain connects TRBV2 to TRBJ2-3; 12 bases line up with TRBD2. CDR1 and CDR2 (germline): SNHLY, FYNNEI. With 4 bases clipped from V and 4 bases from J, the junction kept 6 bases outside the gene matches. The length of the CDR3 is 16 residues. In DNA, the CDR3 is TGTGCCAGCAGTGGGGCTAGCGGGAGGGCCTCAGATACGCAGTATTTT. Translating gives CASSGASGRASDTQYF.

The gene calls are TRBV5-1 and TRBJ2-3; TRBD2 agrees at 8 bases. CDR1 is SGHRS and CDR2 is YFSETQ in the germline V gene. V lost 4 bases to trimming and J lost 4 bases; unmatched junction nucleotides: 11. The CDR3 is 16 residues long. The DNA of the CDR3 is TGCGCCAGCAGCCTTCGCCGGGGGGGAGCCGCAGATACGCAGTATTTT. It is translated as CASSLRRGGAADTQYF.

The CDR3 DNA follows: TGTGCCAGCAGTCAAAGCCGGAGATATCAGGGAACCTACAATGAGCAGTTCTTC. This gives the protein CASSQSRRYQGTYNEQFF. This chain links TRBV28 with TRBJ2-1; D perhaps matches TRBD1 (5 bases). The germline V and J ends were trimmed by 5 bases and 2 bases, with 22 bases remaining between them. Germline CDR1 is MDHEN and CDR2 is SYDVKM. The CDR3 consists of 18 residues.

The chain uses TRBV10-3 and TRBJ1-1, with unresolved D. The CDR3 has 12 amino acids. Germline loops: CDR1 ENHRY, CDR2 SYGVKD. V was shortened by 0 bases and J by 8 bases, with 7 bases between the two germline ends. The CDR3 sequence is CAISESTLEAFF. Written as DNA, the CDR3 is TGTGCCATCAGTGAGTCGACTTTGGAAGCTTTCTTT.

The chain has TRBV28 and TRBJ1-1; 7 bases map to TRBD1. The CDR3 covers 13 residues. Germline V gives CDR1 MDHEN, CDR2 SYDVKM. V lost 7 bases, J lost 8 bases, and 10 bases stayed unmatched. DNA for the CDR3: TGTGCCAGCAACTTCGGAGAGGGGGCCGAAGCTTTCTTT. Protein product: CASNFGEGAEAFF. The full variable domain, with the rest looked up from reference TRBV28 and TRBJ1-1, is DVKVTQSSRYLVKRTGEKVFLECVQDMDHENMFWYRQDPGLGLRLIYFSYDVKMKEKGDIPEGYSVSREKKERFSLILESASTNQTSMYLCASNFGEGAEAFFGQGTRLTVV.

This sequence joins TRBV19 and TRBJ2-3; D is undetermined. CDR3 length: 12 amino acids. The germline CDR1 and CDR2 sequences are LNHDA and SQIVND (reference sequence). Trimming took off 10 bases at V and 3 bases at J, with 11 bases between the two ends. CDR3 bases: TGTGCCACCGCTTTATCGACAGATACGCAGTATTTT. This gives the protein CATALSTDTQYF.

This chain uses TRBV28 with TRBJ1-5; 9 bases agree with TRBD1. The germline CDR1 and CDR2 sequences are MDHEN and SYDVKM. The CDR3 totals 18 residues. V trimming: 5 bases; J trimming: 4 bases; junction bases outside the gene matches: 15. The DNA of the CDR3 is TGTGCCAGCAGTCCCCCCCCGGGACAGGGACTCGTAAATCAGCCCCAGCATTTT. It encodes CASSPPPGQGLVNQPQHF.

The rearrangement joins TRBV5-1 to TRBJ1-4, with 9 bases lining up with TRBD1. The CDR3 length is 17 residues. Germline V gene lookup returns CDR1 SGHRS and CDR2 YFSETQ. J was trimmed by 1 base and V by 4 bases; bases with no gene match: 8. The CDR3 bases are TGCGCCAGCAGCCTCGGACAGGGGAGAAAAACTAATGAAAAACTGTTTTTT. Residues: CASSLGQGRKTNEKLFF.

The gene calls are TRBV4-2 and TRBJ2-3; 8 bases match TRBD2. After removal of 4 bases from V and 5 bases from J, the junction contained 5 bases not matched to a gene. The CDR3 is made up of 14 amino acids. Germline V gene lookup returns CDR1 LGHNA and CDR2 YNFKEQ. CDR3 region: CASSLLAGGDTQYF. The CDR3 nucleotides are TGTGCCAGCAGCCTCCTTGCGGGAGGAGATACGCAGTATTTT.

This chain joins TRBV11-2 and TRBJ2-7; D tentatively reads TRBD1 or TRBD2 (5 bases each). The V gene's germline CDR1 is SGHAT and CDR2 FQNNGV. Trimming stripped 5 bases from V and 2 bases from J, with 16 bases between. This CDR3 contains 15 residues. This CDR3 is CASSAPRDPTYEQYF. The CDR3, as DNA: TGTGCCAGCAGCGCACCCCGGGACCCGACCTACGAGCAGTACTTC.

This clone was counted at least ten times. Distinct nucleotide sequences in the sample also encode this CDR3. This sequence joins TRBV5-5 and TRBJ2-3; 8 bases map to TRBD2. This CDR3 has 17 residues. With V trimmed by 2 bases and J by 1 base, 9 bases remained unmatched. CDR1 is SGHKS and CDR2 is YYEKEE in the germline V gene (reference sequence). The CDR3 DNA follows: TGTGCCAGCAGCTTTGGTTTGCGCGGGGGGCGCACAGATACGCAGTATTTT. Translating it yields CASSFGLRGGRTDTQYF. Drawing the rest from reference TRBV5-5 and TRBJ2-3, the complete variable domain is DAGVTQSPTHLIKTRGQQVTLRCSPISGHKSVSWYQQVLGQGPQFIFQYYEKEERGRGNFPDRFSARQFPNYSSELNVNALLLGDSALYLCASSFGLRGGRTDTQYFGPGTRLTVL.